The text below deals with one T cell receptor (beta chain). What this receptor recognizes is not known. No base quality information exists; no much larger clone differs at one position. What the treatment or condition label conveys for this sample: roughly nine-day PBMC culture with coronavirus spike peptide pools or control peptides (ViraFEST assay). To expand antigen-specific T cells with peptide pools and then pick out the expanded clonotypes through TCR sequencing, the study relied on the ViraFEST assay. The positive SARS-CoV-2 PCR tests of the convalescent patients were dated from March to December 2020, before the Alpha, Beta and Delta variants emerged in the United States. Fewer than 2.5 million PBMCs per well were cultured in IMDM with roughly 4.8% human AB serum and 7.5 to 10 IU/ml IL-2, plus 10 ug/ml peptide pools. On days 3 and 7, half of the culture medium was replaced with fresh IL-2-containing medium. CD4+ T cells were isolated after less than twelve days of culture through negative selection using the EasySep CD4+ T cell isolation kit. Ficoll-Paque Plus gradient centrifugation was used to isolate PBMCs from whole blood, and the isolated PBMCs were then either used fresh or cryopreserved at -140C. Culture conditions were generally each tested in triplicate wells.

The data stem from a study of vaccination and CD4 T cells after COVID-19 (dated by TCRdb to 2022 to 2024). Looking at the study overall: Convalescent patients had a positive SARS-CoV-2 result on nasal swab PCR, and of these patients, nine had mild disease and one had severe disease. The convalescent cohort comprised six males and four females, including two Hispanic individuals, seven Caucasians, two Asians and one multiracial person. Each participant got two doses of either the Pfizer-BioNTech BNT162b2 vaccine (n=8) or the Moderna mRNA-1273 vaccine (n=2). Post-COVID blood samples were collected from convalescent patients a median of approximately 100 days after diagnosis, with a range of roughly 30 to 161 days. The time from the second vaccine dose to post-vaccine blood sampling had a median of roughly 77 days and ranged from roughly 13 to 241 days. Overlapping spike peptide pools from SARS-CoV-2 and from the common cold coronaviruses HCoV-NL63, HCoV-OC43 and HCoV-229E were used as culture stimuli. Control cultures used a CEFX viral epitope pool as positive control, an HIV-1 Nef peptide pool as negative control, or no peptide. The spike-specific CD4+ TCR repertoire was compared before and after mRNA vaccination in approximately 9 COVID-19 convalescent patients and a few infection-naive healthy vaccine recipients. Beyond this particular receptor, the publication reports: Among the post-vaccine SARS-CoV-2-reactive clones in convalescent patients, a median about 89% showed up only after vaccination, which suggests vaccine-specific priming. Only a relatively small number of convalescent patients were included in the study, and early timepoints following natural infection were not analyzed. The median number of SARS-CoV-2-reactive clonotypes rose from 21 after infection to around 40 after vaccination, but the change was not significant. In convalescent patients, nearly all vaccine-specific clones (304 of 307) were found to be mono-reactive for SARS-CoV-2 spike rather than cross-reactive with common cold coronaviruses.

CDR1 and CDR2 are read off the germline V gene as SGHDN and FVKESK. From the cysteine up to the phenylalanine, the CDR3 has a length of 13 residues. Left in the record is the CDR3 DNA by itself, 39 bases read in frame from the first base. Between the V and J ends, shortened by 3 bases and 7 bases respectively, the junction contains 12 bases. Libraries were built with PCR. DNA from cultured CD4+ T cells underwent TCR sequencing with the Oncomine TCR Beta short-read assay at the Johns Hopkins FTIC core. The QIAamp micro DNA kit was used to extract genomic DNA from the cultured CD4+ T cells. Oncomine TCR Beta libraries from cultured CD4+ T cells were pooled with unique dual indexes and sequenced on an Illumina iSeq 100. The study's own analysis went as follows. Non-productive sequences were removed, and CDR3s that did not start with C, did not end with F or W, or were shorter than 7 amino acids were discarded. The MANAFEST web application identified antigen-specific clonotypes by comparing peptide-stimulated wells against reference wells and other culture wells. Positive clones required FDR below 0.05, an odds ratio above 5, and productive frequency above 0.1% in at least two of three replicate wells. Cross-reactive clonotypes were defined as significantly expanded in both SARS-CoV-2 spike wells and at least one common cold coronavirus spike condition. CDR3 homology was assessed with Levenshtein distances (stringdist) and unrooted phylogenetic trees (ape) in R version 3.6.1. The raw public data were reprocessed by TCRdb itself: fastp quality trimming at Q25, MiXCR clonotype calling, in-frame beta chains only. Entries are consolidated by CDR3 protein sequence, retaining the most common genes and DNA. Clone size and V and J calls follow TCRdb, not the original study. This sample comprises 7,000 to 9,000 distinct CDR3 sequences, approximately 70% of them detected only once. About 19% of the sample comes from the top ten.

The chain employs TRBV14 and TRBJ1-2, with the D segment identity uncertain. This receptor was obtained from a human donor who had recovered from COVID-19. Sequences were obtained from CD4+ T cells from blood, cultured in vitro. This receptor has the CDR3 CASSQSWEGGYTF. The sequence in DNA is TGTGCCAGCAGCCAGTCGTGGGAAGGTGGCTACACCTTC. When the CDR3 is completed using the reference TRBV14 and TRBJ1-2 genes on either side, the full variable domain is EAGVTQFPSHSVIEKGQTVTLRCDPISGHDNLYWYRRVMGKEIKFLLHFVKESKQDESGMPNNRFLAERTGGTYSTLKVQPAELEDSGVYFCASSQSWEGGYTFGSGTRLTVV.